The following is a TCR beta chain sequence with its context. The antigen remains unidentified. Time point given: patch test 1, 2 weeks after DPC sensitization. As to treatment: therapeutic diphenylcyclopropenone sensitization with weekly scalp DPC. The sample is drawn from a study of human T cells and chemical hapten exposure. The library gave individual cDNA molecules unique molecular identifiers. TCRdb reanalysed the RACE reads using MiXCR and keeps one entry per CDR3 protein. The repertoire holds tens of thousands of distinct CDR3 sequences, more than 30% seen once, with 7.5% to 10% in the top ten. General study findings and limits: TCRs whose frequency exceeded 1 in 1000 remained the same following DPC sensitization.

Germline loops: CDR1 MNHEY, CDR2 SVGAGI. After removal of 4 bases from V and 4 bases from J, the junction contained 1 base not matched to a gene. The CDR3 consists of 13 residues. Source: whole blood, taken in connection with sensitization to the hapten diphenylcyclopropenone (DPC). This TCR came from a middle-aged man with alopecia areata. Some clones in this sample may be carry-over from other donors' samples. The gene calls are TRBV6-5 and TRBJ2-1; TRBD2 aligns across 7 bases. The CDR3 loop is CASSSSGYNEQFF. The CDR3 bases are TGTGCCAGCAGTTCTAGCGGATACAATGAGCAGTTCTTC.